These T cell receptor beta chains were read from a single sample in a study of blood T cell repertoires in COVID-19. Assay: immunoSEQ multiplex PCR; the TCRdb copy retains only in-frame clones and omits some. The sample consists of a few hundred thousand clones, roughly nine tenths of them appearing once. The sequencing sample was made of peripheral blood. All receptors come from a woman aged 40 to 55 who had recovered from COVID-19. Each CDR3 is given with its conserved first and last residue. D genes are given only for firm matches. The size entry is marked missing in some rows and otherwise reads once, few, many or a size class.

d_call	cdr3_length	v_call	clone_size	j_call	cdr3_aa	cdr3_nt
.	13	TRBV7-2	.	TRBJ1-1	CASSLDRDGEAFF	TGTGCCAGCAGCTTAGACAGAGACGGTGAAGCTTTCTTT
.	17	TRBV3-1/TRBV3-2	once	TRBJ2-1	CASSSVQGHPKRDEQFF	TGTGCCAGCAGCTCGGTCCAAGGACACCCTAAGCGCGATGAGCAGTTCTTC
.	14	TRBV5-6	.	TRBJ1-4	CASSMTATNEKLFF	TGTGCCAGCAGCATGACAGCAACTAATGAAAAACTGTTTTTT
TRBD1	15	TRBV4-1	.	TRBJ2-2	CASSPGTGNTGELFF	TGCGCCAGCAGCCCCGGGACAGGGAACACCGGGGAGCTGTTTTTT
.	15	TRBV6-1	.	TRBJ2-1	CASSEHRTSYNEQFF	TGTGCCAGCAGTGAACACAGGACCTCTTACAATGAGCAGTTCTTC
.	17	TRBV24-1	once	TRBJ2-3	CATSTAGGGTDLETQYF	TGTGCCACCAGTACAGCGGGTGGGGGGACAGATTTAGAGACGCAGTATTTT
TRBD1	15	TRBV4-2	once	TRBJ2-7	CASSPRDRDLGEQYF	TGTGCCAGCAGCCCACGGGACAGGGACTTGGGAGAGCAGTACTTC
TRBD1	16	TRBV7-9	.	TRBJ2-2	CASSASGQGVTGELFF	TGTGCCAGCAGCGCAAGCGGACAGGGGGTGACCGGGGAGCTGTTTTTT
TRBD2	17	TRBV6-2/TRBV6-3	.	TRBJ2-3	CASSFAEKRGYTDTQYF	TGTGCCAGCAGTTTCGCCGAGAAGCGGGGATACACAGATACGCAGTATTTT
TRBD1	14	TRBV7-9	.	TRBJ2-7	CASSPTGESYEQYF	TGTGCCAGCAGCCCGACAGGGGAGAGCTACGAGCAGTACTTC
.	18	TRBV28	once	TRBJ2-2	CASATLGRGDGNTGELFF	TGTGCCAGCGCGACGCTGGGGAGGGGGGACGGAAACACCGGGGAGCTGTTTTTT
.	13	TRBV12-5	.	TRBJ1-1	CASGSRQNTEAFF	TGTGCTAGTGGTTCGCGACAGAACACTGAAGCTTTCTTT
TRBD2	17	TRBV5-1	.	TRBJ2-5	CASSLAPSGSVQETQYF	TGCGCCAGCAGCTTGGCCCCTAGCGGGAGCGTTCAAGAGACCCAGTACTTC
TRBD1	18	TRBV4-1	.	TRBJ2-3	CASSQYGLGQGAEDTQYF	TGCGCCAGCAGCCAATATGGCCTGGGACAGGGGGCTGAAGATACGCAGTATTTT
TRBD1	14	TRBV5-1	.	TRBJ1-1	CASSPQGAGTEAFF	TGCGCCAGCAGCCCACAGGGGGCGGGCACTGAAGCTTTCTTT
.	13	TRBV7-3	.	TRBJ1-1	CASSWGDDTEAFF	TGTGCCAGCAGCTGGGGAGACGACACTGAAGCTTTCTTT
TRBD1	17	TRBV5-1	.	TRBJ1-1	CASSLALQTGSGTEAFF	TGCGCCAGCAGCTTGGCCTTACAGACAGGGTCGGGCACTGAAGCTTTCTTT
TRBD2	15	TRBV5-1	.	TRBJ2-1	CASSLDLAANNEQFF	TGCGCCAGCAGCTTGGACCTAGCGGCAAACAATGAGCAGTTCTTC
TRBD1	13	TRBV29-1	.	TRBJ1-1	CSAGKGASTEAFF	TGCAGCGCCGGAAAGGGGGCAAGCACTGAAGCTTTCTTT
.	14	TRBV9	.	TRBJ2-1	CASSVGRGKDEQFF	TGTGCCAGCAGCGTAGGTAGAGGGAAGGATGAGCAGTTCTTC
.	15	TRBV4-2	.	TRBJ2-2	CASSQEEGNTGELFF	TGTGCCAGCAGCCAAGAGGAGGGAAACACCGGGGAGCTGTTTTTT
.	13	TRBV3-1/TRBV3-2	.	TRBJ2-7	CASSAELPYEQYF	TGTGCCAGCAGCGCGGAGTTACCCTACGAGCAGTACTTC
TRBD2	19	TRBV20-1	.	TRBJ2-2	CSASQGVGAGGKHTGELFF	TGCAGTGCTAGTCAAGGTGTTGGAGCGGGAGGGAAACACACCGGGGAGCTGTTTTTT